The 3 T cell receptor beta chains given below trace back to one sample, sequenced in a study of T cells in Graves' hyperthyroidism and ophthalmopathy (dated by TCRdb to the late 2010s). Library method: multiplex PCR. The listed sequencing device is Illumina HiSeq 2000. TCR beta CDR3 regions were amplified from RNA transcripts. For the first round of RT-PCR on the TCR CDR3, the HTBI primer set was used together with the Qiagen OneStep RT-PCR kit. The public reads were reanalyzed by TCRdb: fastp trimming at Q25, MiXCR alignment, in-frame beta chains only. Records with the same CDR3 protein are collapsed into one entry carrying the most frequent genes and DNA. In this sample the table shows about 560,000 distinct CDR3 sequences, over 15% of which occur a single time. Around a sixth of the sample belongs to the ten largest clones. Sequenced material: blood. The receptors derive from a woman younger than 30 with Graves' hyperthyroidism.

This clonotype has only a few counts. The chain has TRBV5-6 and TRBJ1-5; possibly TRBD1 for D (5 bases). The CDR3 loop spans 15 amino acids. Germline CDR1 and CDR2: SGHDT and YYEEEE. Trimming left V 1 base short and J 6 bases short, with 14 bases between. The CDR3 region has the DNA TGTGCCAGCAGCTTGCTAGGGTCTCAGGGTCAGCCCCAGCATTTT. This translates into CASSLLGSQGQPQHF.

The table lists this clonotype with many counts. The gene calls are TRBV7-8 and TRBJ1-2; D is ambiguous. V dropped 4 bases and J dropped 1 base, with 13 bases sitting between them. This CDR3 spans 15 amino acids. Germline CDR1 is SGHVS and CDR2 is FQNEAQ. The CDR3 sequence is CASSSIRVINYGYTF. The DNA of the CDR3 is TGTGCCAGCAGCTCCATCCGTGTAATTAACTATGGCTACACCTTC.

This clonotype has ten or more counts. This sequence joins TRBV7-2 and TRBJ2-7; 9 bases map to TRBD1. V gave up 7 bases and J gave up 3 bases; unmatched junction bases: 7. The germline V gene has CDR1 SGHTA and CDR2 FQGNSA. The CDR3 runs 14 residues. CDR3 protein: CASTTGTGIYEQYF. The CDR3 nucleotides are TGTGCCAGCACCACCGGGACAGGGATCTACGAGCAGTACTTC.